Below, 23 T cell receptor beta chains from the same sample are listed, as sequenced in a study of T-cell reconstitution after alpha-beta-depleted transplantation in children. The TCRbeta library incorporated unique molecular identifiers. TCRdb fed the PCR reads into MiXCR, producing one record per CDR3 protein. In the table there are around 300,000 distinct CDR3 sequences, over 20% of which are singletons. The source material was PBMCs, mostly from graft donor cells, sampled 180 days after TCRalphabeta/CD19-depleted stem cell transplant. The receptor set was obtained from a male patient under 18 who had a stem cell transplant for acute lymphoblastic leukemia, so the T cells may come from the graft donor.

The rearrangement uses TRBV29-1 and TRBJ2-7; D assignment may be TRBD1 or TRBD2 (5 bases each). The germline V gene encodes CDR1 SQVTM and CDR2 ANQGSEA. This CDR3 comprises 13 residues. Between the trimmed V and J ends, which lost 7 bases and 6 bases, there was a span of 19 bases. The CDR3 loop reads CSGEQGATLEQYF. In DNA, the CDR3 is TGCAGCGGAGAGCAGGGAGCGACTCTCGAGCAGTACTTC.

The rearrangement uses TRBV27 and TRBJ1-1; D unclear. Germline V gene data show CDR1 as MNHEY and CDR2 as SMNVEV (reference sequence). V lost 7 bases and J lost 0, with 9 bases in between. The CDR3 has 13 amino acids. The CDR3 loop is CASTSDLNTEAFF. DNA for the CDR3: TGTGCCAGCACCTCCGACCTGAACACTGAAGCTTTCTTT.

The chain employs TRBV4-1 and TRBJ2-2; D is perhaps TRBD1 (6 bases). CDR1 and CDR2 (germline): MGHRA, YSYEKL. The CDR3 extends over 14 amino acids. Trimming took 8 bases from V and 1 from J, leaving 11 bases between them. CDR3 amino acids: CASGPGQNTGELFF. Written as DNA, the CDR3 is TGCGCCAGCGGGCCGGGACAGAACACCGGGGAGCTGTTTTTT.

The CDR3 spells CASSQLHRGQETQYF. CDR3 coding DNA: TGCGCCAGCAGCCAACTTCACAGGGGGCAGGAGACCCAGTACTTC. The genes are TRBV4-1 and TRBJ2-5, with 9 nucleotides matching TRBD1. Trimming removed 2 bases from V and 5 bases from J; junction bases left unmatched: 6. CDR3 length: 15 amino acids. Germline lookup yields CDR1 MGHRA and CDR2 YSYEKL.

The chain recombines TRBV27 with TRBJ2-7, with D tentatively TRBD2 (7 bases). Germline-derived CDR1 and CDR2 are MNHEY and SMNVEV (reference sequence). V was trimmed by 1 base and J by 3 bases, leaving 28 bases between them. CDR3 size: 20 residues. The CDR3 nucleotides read TGTGCCAGCAGTTTATTTTCAGGAGGGGAGGGGGGCCTGTGGGTCTACGAGCAGTACTTC. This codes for CASSLFSGGEGGLWVYEQYF.

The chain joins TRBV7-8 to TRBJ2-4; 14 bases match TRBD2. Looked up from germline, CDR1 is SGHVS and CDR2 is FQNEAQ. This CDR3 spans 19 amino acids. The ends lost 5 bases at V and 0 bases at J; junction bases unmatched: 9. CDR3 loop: CASSRVGLAGDVAKNIQYF. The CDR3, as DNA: TGTGCCAGCAGCAGGGTGGGACTAGCGGGAGACGTAGCCAAAAACATTCAGTACTTC.

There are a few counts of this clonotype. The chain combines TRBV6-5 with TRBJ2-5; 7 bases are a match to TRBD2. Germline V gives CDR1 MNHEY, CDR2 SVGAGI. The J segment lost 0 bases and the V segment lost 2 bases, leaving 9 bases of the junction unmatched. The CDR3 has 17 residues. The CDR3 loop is CASSYPQSGDYQETQYF. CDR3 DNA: TGTGCCAGCAGTTACCCACAAAGCGGGGACTACCAAGAGACCCAGTACTTC.

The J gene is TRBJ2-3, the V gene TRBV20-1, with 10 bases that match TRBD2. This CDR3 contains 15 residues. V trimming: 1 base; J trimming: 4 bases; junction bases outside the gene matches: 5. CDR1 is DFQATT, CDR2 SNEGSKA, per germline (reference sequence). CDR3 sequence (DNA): TGCAGTGCTAGAGTTCCTAGCGGGAGTGCAGATACGCAGTATTTT. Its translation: CSARVPSGSADTQYF.

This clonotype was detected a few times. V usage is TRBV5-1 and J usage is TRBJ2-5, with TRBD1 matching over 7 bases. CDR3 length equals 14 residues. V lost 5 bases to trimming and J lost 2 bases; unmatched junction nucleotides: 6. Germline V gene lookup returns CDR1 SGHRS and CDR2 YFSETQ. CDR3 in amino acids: CASRRGQAQETQYF. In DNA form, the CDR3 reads TGCGCCAGCAGACGCGGACAGGCACAAGAGACCCAGTACTTC.

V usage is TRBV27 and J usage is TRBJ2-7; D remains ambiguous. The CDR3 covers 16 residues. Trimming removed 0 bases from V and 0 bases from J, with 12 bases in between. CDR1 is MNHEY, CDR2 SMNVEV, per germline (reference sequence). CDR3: CASSLSLSSSSYEQYF. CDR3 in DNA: TGTGCCAGCAGTTTATCGCTAAGCAGCTCCTCCTACGAGCAGTACTTC.

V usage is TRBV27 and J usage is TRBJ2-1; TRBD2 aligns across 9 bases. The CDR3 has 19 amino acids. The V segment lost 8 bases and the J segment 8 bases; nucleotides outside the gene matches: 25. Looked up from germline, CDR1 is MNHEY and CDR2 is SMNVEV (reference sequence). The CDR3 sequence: CASQRLGLAGPDFSDEQFF. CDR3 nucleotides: TGTGCCAGCCAGCGCCTGGGGCTAGCGGGACCAGACTTTAGCGATGAGCAGTTCTTC.

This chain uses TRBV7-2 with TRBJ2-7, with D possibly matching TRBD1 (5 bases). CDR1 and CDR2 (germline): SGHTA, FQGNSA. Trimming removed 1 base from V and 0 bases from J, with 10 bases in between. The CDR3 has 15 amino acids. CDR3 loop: CASSLGGVTSYEQYF. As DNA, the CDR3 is TGTGCCAGCAGCTTAGGGGGCGTTACCTCCTACGAGCAGTACTTC. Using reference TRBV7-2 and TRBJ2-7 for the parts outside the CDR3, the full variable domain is GAGVSQSPSNKVTEKGKDVELRCDPISGHTALYWYRQSLGQGLEFLIYFQGNSAPDKSGLPSDRFSAERTGGSVSTLTIQRTQQEDSAVYLCASSLGGVTSYEQYFGPGTRLTVT.

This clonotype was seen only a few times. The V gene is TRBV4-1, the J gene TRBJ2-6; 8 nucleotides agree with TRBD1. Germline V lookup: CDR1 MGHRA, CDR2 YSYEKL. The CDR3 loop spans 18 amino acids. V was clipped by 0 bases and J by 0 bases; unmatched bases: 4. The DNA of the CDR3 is TGCGCCAGCAGCCAAGACAGGGGGCCCATCTCTGGGGCCAACGTCCTGACTTTC. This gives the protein CASSQDRGPISGANVLTF.

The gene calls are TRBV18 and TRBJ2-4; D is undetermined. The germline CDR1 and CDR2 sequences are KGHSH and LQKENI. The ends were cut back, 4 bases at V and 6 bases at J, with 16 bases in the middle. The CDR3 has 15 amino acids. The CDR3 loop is CASSLPDGFGNIQYF. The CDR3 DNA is TGTGCCAGCTCACTACCGGACGGATTCGGAAACATTCAGTACTTC.

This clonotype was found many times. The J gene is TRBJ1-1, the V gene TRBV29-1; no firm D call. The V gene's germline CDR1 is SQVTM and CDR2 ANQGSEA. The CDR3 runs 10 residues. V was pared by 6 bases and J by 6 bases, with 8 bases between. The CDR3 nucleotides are TGCAGCGTCAGGACGGCTGAAGCTTTCTTT. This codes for CSVRTAEAFF.

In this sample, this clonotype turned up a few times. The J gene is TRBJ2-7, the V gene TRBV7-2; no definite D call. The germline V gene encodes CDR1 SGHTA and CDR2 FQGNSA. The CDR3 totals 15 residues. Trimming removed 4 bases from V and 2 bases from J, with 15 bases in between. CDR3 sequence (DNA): TGTGCCAGCAGCTCCCAGGTGGGAAGCGCCTACGAGCAGTACTTC. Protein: CASSSQVGSAYEQYF.

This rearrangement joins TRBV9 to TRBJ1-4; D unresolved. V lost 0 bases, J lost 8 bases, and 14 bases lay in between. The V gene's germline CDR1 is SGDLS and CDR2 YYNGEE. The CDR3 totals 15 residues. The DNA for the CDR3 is TGTGCCAGCAGCGTAGATGCGGGAATAGAGGAAAAACTGTTTTTT. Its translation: CASSVDAGIEEKLFF.

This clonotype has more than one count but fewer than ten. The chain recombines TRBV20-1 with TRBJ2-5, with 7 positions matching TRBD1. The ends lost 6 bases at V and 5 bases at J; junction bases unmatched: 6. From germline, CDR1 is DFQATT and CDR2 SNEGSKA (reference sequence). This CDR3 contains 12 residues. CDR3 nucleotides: TGCAGTGCCCACAGGGGAACGGAGACCCAGTACTTC. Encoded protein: CSAHRGTETQYF.

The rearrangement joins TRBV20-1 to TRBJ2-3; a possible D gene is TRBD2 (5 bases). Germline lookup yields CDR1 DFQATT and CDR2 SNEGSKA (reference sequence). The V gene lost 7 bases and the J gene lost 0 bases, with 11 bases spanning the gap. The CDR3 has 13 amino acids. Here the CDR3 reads CSESGLSTDTQYF. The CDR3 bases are TGCAGTGAGAGCGGTTTGAGCACAGATACGCAGTATTTT.

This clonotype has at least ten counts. The CDR3: CSVEGGFGDSGNTIYF. The CDR3, as DNA: TGCAGCGTTGAGGGTGGGTTTGGAGACTCTGGAAACACCATATATTTT. The chain couples TRBV29-1 to TRBJ1-3; no clear D gene. The germline V gene encodes CDR1 SQVTM and CDR2 ANQGSEA. With 3 bases removed from V and 0 bases from J, the gap between germline ends came to 15 bases. The CDR3 extends over 16 amino acids.

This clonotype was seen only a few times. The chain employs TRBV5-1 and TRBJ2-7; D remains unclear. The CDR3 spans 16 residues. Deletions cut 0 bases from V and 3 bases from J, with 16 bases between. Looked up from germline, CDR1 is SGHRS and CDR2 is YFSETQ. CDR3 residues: CASSLVSGVSNYEQYF. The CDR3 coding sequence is TGCGCCAGCAGCTTGGTGAGTGGGGTATCCAACTACGAGCAGTACTTC.

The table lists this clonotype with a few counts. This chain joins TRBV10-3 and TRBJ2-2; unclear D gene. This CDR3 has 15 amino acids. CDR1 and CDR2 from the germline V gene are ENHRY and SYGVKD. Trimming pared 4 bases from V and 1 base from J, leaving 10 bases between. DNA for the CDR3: TGTGCCATCAGTGGCCGACTGATGAACACCGGGGAGCTGTTTTTT. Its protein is CAISGRLMNTGELFF.

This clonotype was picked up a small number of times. The CDR3 DNA sequence: TGTGCCAGCAGTCTCTACGGATATAGCACAGATACGCAGTATTTT. Translating it yields CASSLYGYSTDTQYF. V and J are TRBV27 and TRBJ2-3; D remains ambiguous. V was cut by 5 bases and J by 0 bases, with 12 bases left in between. The CDR3 has 15 amino acids. The germline gives CDR1 MNHEY, CDR2 SMNVEV (reference sequence).